These 23 T cell receptor beta chains originate from one sample sequenced in a study of cytomegalovirus exposure and HLA in healthy donors. Primers: 60 Vbeta forward and 13 Jbeta reverse. Using immunoSEQ multiplex PCR, the repertoire was profiled, and TCRdb retains in-frame clones only, with some absent. This table has approximately 220,000 clones, 75% to 80% appearing once. The sample consisted of PBMCs. These receptors were collected from a man between 18 and 35 years old in good health and CMV-seronegative.

The chain is built from TRBV7-9 and TRBJ1-2, with D unclear. The CDR3 runs to 15 residues. Germline CDR1 is SEHNR and CDR2 is FQNEAQ (reference sequence). V was shortened by 0 bases and J by 8 bases, with 16 bases between the two germline ends. The CDR3 sequence is CASSLASVAGWGYTF. CDR3 DNA sequence: TGTGCCAGCAGCTTAGCTTCGGTGGCAGGTTGGGGCTACACCTTC.

The table lists this clone with a few counts. The gene calls are TRBV30 and TRBJ1-5, with 7 bases identical to TRBD1. CDR1 and CDR2 from the germline V gene are GTSNPN and SVGIG (reference sequence). Unmatched junction bases numbered 16, after V lost 3 bases and J lost 11 bases. The CDR3 consists of 15 residues. The CDR3 protein is CAWSPRDRDIPAQHF. CDR3 nucleotide sequence: TGTGCCTGGAGCCCCCGCGACAGGGATATTCCAGCCCAGCATTTT. The complete variable domain, with remaining parts taken from reference TRBV30 and TRBJ1-5, reads SQTIHQWPATLVQPVGSPLSLECTVEGTSNPNLYWYRQAAGRGLQLLFYSVGIGQISSEVPQNLSASRPQDRQFILSSKKLLLSDSGFYLCAWSPRDRDIPAQHFGDGTRLSIL.

V gene TRBV18 combines with J gene TRBJ1-4; D is unclear. CDR1 KGHSH and CDR2 LQKENI come from the germline V gene. Trimming left V 1 base short and J 4 bases short, with 16 bases between. There are 17 residues in the CDR3. CDR3 amino acids: CASSPRPRESLNEKLFF. CDR3 nucleotides: TGTGCCAGCTCACCACGTCCCCGGGAATCACTTAATGAAAAACTGTTTTTT.

The table lists this clone with a count of one. The chain links TRBV25-1 to TRBJ2-1; D is possibly TRBD2 (6 bases). The germline gives CDR1 MGHDK, CDR2 SYGVNS. V was pared by 5 bases and J by 3 bases, with 14 bases between. There are 15 residues in the CDR3. As DNA, the CDR3 is TGTGCCAGCAGTATCGGGGGAAACAACTACAATGAGCAGTTCTTC. Translation: CASSIGGNNYNEQFF.

This rearrangement joins TRBV6-5 to TRBJ2-7, with TRBD1 identical over 7 bases. This CDR3 region has 13 residues. V shed 10 bases and J 3 bases; nucleotides not matched to a gene: 9. CDR1 and CDR2 from the germline V gene are MNHEY and SVGAGI. CDR3 bases: TGTGCCACGCGAAACGGACAGGTCTACGAGCAGTACTTC. Protein sequence: CATRNGQVYEQYF.

The chain has TRBV30 and TRBJ2-7; tentative D call: TRBD1 (5 bases). The germline V and J ends were trimmed by 5 bases and 0 bases, with 8 bases remaining between them. The CDR3 totals 12 residues. Germline loops: CDR1 GTSNPN, CDR2 SVGIG (reference sequence). CDR3 in amino acids: CAWGASSYEQYF. The CDR3 coding sequence is TGTGCCTGGGGGGCCTCCTCCTACGAGCAGTACTTC.

This chain joins TRBV29-1 and TRBJ1-3; possible D gene TRBD1, 5 bases. Germline CDR1 SQVTM, CDR2 ANQGSEA. The CDR3 spans 13 residues. Trimming cost V 5 bases and J 4 bases, with 12 bases left between them. The CDR3 DNA reads as TGCAGCGTTTCTTCAGGGTACGGAAACACCATATATTTT. It yields the protein CSVSSGYGNTIYF. Filled out from reference TRBV29-1 and TRBJ1-3, the complete variable domain reads SAVISQKPSRDICQRGTSLTIQCQVDSQVTMMFWYRQQPGQSLTLIATANQGSEATYESGFVIDKFPISRPNLTFSTLTVSNMSPEDSSIYLCSVSSGYGNTIYFGEGSWLTVV.

The chain has TRBV11-2 and TRBJ2-3, with TRBD2 as a possible D gene (6 bases). CDR1 and CDR2 from the germline V gene are SGHAT and FQNNGV. The V end lost 4 bases, the J end lost 0 bases, and 20 bases lay between the germline ends. The CDR3 length is 18 residues. The CDR3 DNA sequence: TGTGCCAGCAGCTCATCGAGGGGCGGGGCCTCAAGCACAGATACGCAGTATTTT. It codes for CASSSSRGGASSTDTQYF.

This chain connects TRBV29-1 to TRBJ1-3; D not resolved. The V end lost 6 bases, the J end lost 2 bases, and 20 bases lay between the germline ends. This CDR3 has 16 amino acids. Germline CDR1 and CDR2: SQVTM and ANQGSEA. The CDR3 sequence is CSVTWTEGTTGNTIYF. In nucleotides, the CDR3 is TGCAGCGTCACATGGACGGAGGGTACTACTGGAAACACCATATATTTT. The full variable domain, its missing parts supplied by reference TRBV29-1 and TRBJ1-3, is SAVISQKPSRDICQRGTSLTIQCQVDSQVTMMFWYRQQPGQSLTLIATANQGSEATYESGFVIDKFPISRPNLTFSTLTVSNMSPEDSSIYLCSVTWTEGTTGNTIYFGEGSWLTVV.

In DNA, the CDR3 is TGTGCCAGCCAAAAGCGGGGGGACTCCTACGAGCAGTACTTC. Protein product: CASQKRGDSYEQYF. V usage is TRBV11-2 and J usage is TRBJ2-7; 9 nucleotides line up with TRBD2. The trim removed 8 bases at V and 0 bases at J, leaving 5 bases unmatched. CDR3 size: 14 residues. Germline V lookup: CDR1 SGHAT, CDR2 FQNNGV.

This clone was observed once. The chain couples TRBV18 to TRBJ2-5; TRBD2 matches at 7 bases. Germline V gene data show CDR1 as KGHSH and CDR2 as LQKENI. CDR3 length: 17 residues. The J segment lost 4 bases and the V segment lost 2 bases, leaving 13 bases of the junction unmatched. CDR3 nucleotides: TGTGCCAGCTCACCAATAAGGCTAGCGGAGGCAAGAGAGACCCAGTACTTC. This encodes CASSPIRLAEARETQYF. The full variable domain, in which reference TRBV18 and TRBJ2-5 provide the parts outside the CDR3, is NAGVMQNPRHLVRRRGQEARLRCSPMKGHSHVYWYRQLPEEGLKFMVYLQKENIIDESGMPKERFSAEFPKEGPSILRIQQVVRGDSAAYFCASSPIRLAEARETQYFGPGTRLLVL.

V and J are TRBV10-3 and TRBJ2-7, with D unresolved. Trimming shortened V by 0 bases and J by 1 base, and 7 bases separated the two germline ends. There are 14 residues in the CDR3. Germline V lookup: CDR1 ENHRY, CDR2 SYGVKD. CDR3 residues: CAISESTGSYEQYF. The CDR3 DNA reads as TGTGCCATCAGTGAGTCGACGGGTTCCTACGAGCAGTACTTC.

This clone showed up just once. V is TRBV5-1 and J is TRBJ2-5, with D maybe TRBD2 (5 bases). Near its end, the DNA agrees better with TRBJ2-7, so the J call may be wrong. The CDR3 has 14 amino acids. Germline CDR1 SGHRS, CDR2 YFSETQ. CDR3 protein: CASSLDGMTGEQYF. CDR3 bases: TGCGCCAGCAGCTTGGACGGGATGACGGGCGAGCAGTACTTC.

The gene calls are TRBV5-1 and TRBJ2-3; no definite D call. The germline CDR1 and CDR2 sequences are SGHRS and YFSETQ. This CDR3 comprises 12 residues. V was shortened by 4 bases and J by 5 bases, with 8 bases between the two germline ends. The CDR3: CASSVTGDTQYF. The CDR3, as DNA: TGCGCCAGCAGCGTCACCGGAGATACGCAGTATTTT.

This chain connects TRBV10-3 to TRBJ2-3; perhaps TRBD1 as D (5 bases). In germline, CDR1 is ENHRY, CDR2 SYGVKD. The V and J ends lost 2 bases and 0 bases respectively, with 15 bases between them. This CDR3 spans 17 amino acids. CDR3 bases: TGTGCCATCAGTGAGACAGGTTCGAAAGATAGCACAGATACGCAGTATTTT. This codes for CAISETGSKDSTDTQYF.

This chain connects TRBV19 to TRBJ1-2; 8 bases agree with TRBD1. CDR1 is LNHDA and CDR2 is SQIVND in the germline V gene (reference sequence). CDR3 length: 12 amino acids. Unmatched junction bases numbered 9, after V lost 10 bases and J lost 8 bases. CDR3 nucleotides: TGTGCCACCCGACAGGGGTTCAACGGCTACACCTTC. It yields the protein CATRQGFNGYTF.

The CDR3 is CASSIIRKNKLAGVQPNNEQFF. CDR3 in DNA: TGTGCCAGTAGTATCATCAGAAAGAATAAACTAGCGGGGGTACAACCGAACAATGAGCAGTTCTTC. V gene TRBV19 combines with J gene TRBJ2-1, with 11 bases fitting TRBD2. Trimming removed 3 bases from V and 5 bases from J; junction bases left unmatched: 24. This CDR3 region has 22 residues. CDR1 is LNHDA and CDR2 is SQIVND in the germline V gene (reference sequence). Supplemented by reference TRBV19 and TRBJ2-1, the full variable domain reads DGGITQSPKYLFRKEGQNVTLSCEQNLNHDAMYWYRQDPGQGLRLIYYSQIVNDFQKGDIAEGYSVSREKKESFPLTVTSAQKNPTAFYLCASSIIRKNKLAGVQPNNEQFFGPGTRLTVL.

This sequence joins TRBV6-6 and TRBJ2-7, with D possibly matching TRBD1 (6 bases). The V gene lost 8 bases and the J gene lost 1 base, with 6 bases spanning the gap. The V gene's germline CDR1 is MNHNY and CDR2 SVGAGI (reference sequence). The CDR3 has 11 residues. The CDR3 region has the DNA TGTGCCAGCCAGGGGTCCTACGAGCAGTACTTC. As protein: CASQGSYEQYF.

The chain is built from TRBV6-5 and TRBJ2-7; 7 bases fit TRBD1. CDR1 and CDR2 (germline): MNHEY, SVGAGI. This CDR3 has 16 residues. The trim removed 2 bases at V and 2 bases at J, leaving 9 bases unmatched. CDR3 sequence: CASSYEGARRTYEQYF. Here the CDR3 DNA reads TGTGCCAGCAGTTACGAGGGGGCCCGAAGAACCTACGAGCAGTACTTC.

This clone appeared a few times. The rearrangement links TRBV7-3 to TRBJ1-1; D ambiguous. This CDR3 is built from 13 residues. Germline V gene sequence: CDR1 SGHTA, CDR2 FQGTGA. With 4 bases removed from V and 1 base from J, the gap between germline ends came to 7 bases. This CDR3 reads CASSSTRNTEAFF. CDR3 bases: TGTGCCAGCAGCTCCACAAGGAACACTGAAGCTTTCTTT.

The genes are TRBV4-3 and TRBJ2-7; 7 nucleotides align to TRBD2. Germline CDR1 and CDR2: LGHNA and YSLEER. This CDR3 is 15 amino acids long. The V gene end was trimmed by 0 bases and the J gene end by 2 bases; junction bases not matched to a gene: 4. The CDR3, as DNA: TGCGCCAGCAGCCAAGATGCTAGCGGAACCTACGAGCAGTACTTC. This codes for CASSQDASGTYEQYF.

In DNA, the CDR3 is TGTGCCAGCACCCCGTTTAAGAGCAACGAGCAGTACTTC. As protein: CASTPFKSNEQYF. The chain carries TRBV2 and TRBJ2-7; D is undetermined. The CDR3 extends over 13 amino acids. Germline V gene data show CDR1 as SNHLY and CDR2 as FYNNEI. Trimming pared 7 bases from V and 5 bases from J, leaving 15 bases between.

This clone came up a few times. This rearrangement joins TRBV28 to TRBJ2-2; D is possibly TRBD2 (5 bases). In germline, CDR1 is MDHEN, CDR2 SYDVKM. V was shortened by 2 bases and J by 7 bases, with 14 bases between the two germline ends. The CDR3 sequence is 15 residues long. The CDR3 reads CASSLDPLVDGELFF. The CDR3 DNA follows: TGTGCCAGCAGTTTAGACCCACTAGTAGACGGGGAGCTGTTTTTT.